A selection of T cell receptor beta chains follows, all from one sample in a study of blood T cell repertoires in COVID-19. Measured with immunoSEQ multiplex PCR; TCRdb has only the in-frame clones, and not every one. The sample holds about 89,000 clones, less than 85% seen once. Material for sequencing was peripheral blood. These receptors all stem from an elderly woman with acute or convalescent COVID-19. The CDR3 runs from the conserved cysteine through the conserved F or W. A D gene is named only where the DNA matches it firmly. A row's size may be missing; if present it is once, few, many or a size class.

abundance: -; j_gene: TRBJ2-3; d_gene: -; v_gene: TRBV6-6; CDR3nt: TGTGCCAGCAAAAGATTTGCTGCGGAAAGCACAGATACGCAGTATTTT; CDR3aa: CASKRFAAESTDTQYF
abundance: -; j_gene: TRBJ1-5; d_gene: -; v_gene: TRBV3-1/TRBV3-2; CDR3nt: TGTGCCAGCAGCCAACGAGGGGGGGTTCAGCCCCAGCATTTT; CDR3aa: CASSQRGGVQPQHF
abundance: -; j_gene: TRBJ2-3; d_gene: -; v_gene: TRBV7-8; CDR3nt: TGTGCCAGCAGCTTATGGGCGGGGGCCAGTGTGGATACGCAGTATTTT; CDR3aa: CASSLWAGASVDTQYF
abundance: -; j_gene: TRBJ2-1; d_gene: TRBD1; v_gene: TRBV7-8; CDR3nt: TGTGCCAGCAGCTCTTGGACAGGGGATACTGAGCAGTTCTTC; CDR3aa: CASSSWTGDTEQFF
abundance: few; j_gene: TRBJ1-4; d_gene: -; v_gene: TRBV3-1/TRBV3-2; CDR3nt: TGTGCCAGCAGCCGACTTAATGAAAAACTGTTTTTT; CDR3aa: CASSRLNEKLFF
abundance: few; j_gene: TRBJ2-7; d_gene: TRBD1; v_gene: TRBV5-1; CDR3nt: TGCGCCAGCAGCTTGATGGGGACAGGGTCCTACGAGCAGTACTTC; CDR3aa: CASSLMGTGSYEQYF
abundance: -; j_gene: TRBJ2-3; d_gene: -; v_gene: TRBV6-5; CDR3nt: TGTGCCAGCAGGCGGGACCTCACAGATACGCAGTATTTT; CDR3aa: CASRRDLTDTQYF
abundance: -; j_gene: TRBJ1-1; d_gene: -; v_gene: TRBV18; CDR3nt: TGTGCCAGCTCACCAATCCCAGGGGCAGACACTGAAGCTTTCTTT; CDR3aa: CASSPIPGADTEAFF
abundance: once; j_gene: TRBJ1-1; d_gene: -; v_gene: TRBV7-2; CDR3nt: TGTGCCAGCAGCTTAGGCCCCCCGGGGGGAGCGGACACTGAAGCTTTCTTT; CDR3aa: CASSLGPPGGADTEAFF
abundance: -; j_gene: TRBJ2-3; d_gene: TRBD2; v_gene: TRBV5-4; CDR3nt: TGTGCCAGCAGCTTGGGGGTAGCGGGAGCGTGGGATACGCAGTATTTT; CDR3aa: CASSLGVAGAWDTQYF
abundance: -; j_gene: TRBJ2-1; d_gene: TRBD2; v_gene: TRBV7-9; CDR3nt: TGTGCCAGCAGCTTAGATTGGATAGCGGGGGGGCGGAACAATGAGCAGTTCTTC; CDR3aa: CASSLDWIAGGRNNEQFF
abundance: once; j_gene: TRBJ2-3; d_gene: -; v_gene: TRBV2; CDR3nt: TGTGCCAGCAGTGCTCAGGGAACAAGCACAGATACGCAGTATTTT; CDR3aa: CASSAQGTSTDTQYF
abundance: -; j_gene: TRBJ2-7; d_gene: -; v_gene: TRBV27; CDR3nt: TGTGCCACCAGATACGGCTACGAGCAGTACTTC; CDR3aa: CATRYGYEQYF
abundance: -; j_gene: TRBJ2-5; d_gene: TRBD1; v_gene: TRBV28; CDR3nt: TGTGCCAGCAGTTCCTCCGGGACAGGGGATTTGGAGACCCAGTACTTC; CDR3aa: CASSSSGTGDLETQYF
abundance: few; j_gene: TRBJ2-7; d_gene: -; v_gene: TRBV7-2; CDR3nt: TGTGCCAGCAGCTTCGGACAGCGCCTTAACGAGCAGTACTTC; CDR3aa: CASSFGQRLNEQYF
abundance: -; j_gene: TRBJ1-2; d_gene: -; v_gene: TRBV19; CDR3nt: TGTGCCAGTAGTGAAGATGGGGGGGTGGTCTATGGCTACACCTTC; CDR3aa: CASSEDGGVVYGYTF
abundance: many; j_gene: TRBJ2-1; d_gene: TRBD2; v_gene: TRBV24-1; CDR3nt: TGTGCCACCAGTGATTCGACTAGCGGGAACAATGAGCAGTTCTTC; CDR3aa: CATSDSTSGNNEQFF
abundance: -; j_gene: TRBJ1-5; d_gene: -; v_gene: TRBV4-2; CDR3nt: TGTGCCAGCAGCCAAGATGTGACCTCAGGGGGCAATCAGCCCCAGCATTTT; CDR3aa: CASSQDVTSGGNQPQHF
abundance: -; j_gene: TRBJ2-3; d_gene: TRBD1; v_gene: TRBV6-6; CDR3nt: TGTGCCAGCACCCCGGACAGGGGGACAGATACGCAGTATTTT; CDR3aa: CASTPDRGTDTQYF
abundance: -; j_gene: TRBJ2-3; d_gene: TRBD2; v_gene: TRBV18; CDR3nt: TGTGCCAGCTCACCGCAGACTAGCGGGAGGGATACGCAGTATTTT; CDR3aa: CASSPQTSGRDTQYF
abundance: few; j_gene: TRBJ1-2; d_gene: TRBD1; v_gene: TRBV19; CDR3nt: TGTGCCAGTAGTATCGGGACAGGGGTAAGCGGCTACACCTTC; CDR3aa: CASSIGTGVSGYTF
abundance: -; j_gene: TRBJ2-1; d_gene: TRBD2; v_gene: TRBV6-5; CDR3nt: TGTGCCAGCAGTAAACCGGGACTAGCGGGCAATGAGCAGTTCTTC; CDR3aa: CASSKPGLAGNEQFF
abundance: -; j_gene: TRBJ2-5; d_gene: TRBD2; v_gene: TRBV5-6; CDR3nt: TGTGCCAGCAGCTTGGTCGGGAGGGCTCAAGAGACCCAGTACTTC; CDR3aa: CASSLVGRAQETQYF
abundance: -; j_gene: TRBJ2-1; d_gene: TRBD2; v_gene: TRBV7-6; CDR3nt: TGTGCCAGCAGCTTGGGGAGGGACAATGAGCAGTTCTTC; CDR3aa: CASSLGRDNEQFF
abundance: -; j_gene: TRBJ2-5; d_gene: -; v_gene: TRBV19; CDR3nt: TGTGCCAGTAGGGAAGGGATCCCGGGGGTATTGGAGACCCAGTACTTC; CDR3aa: CASREGIPGVLETQYF
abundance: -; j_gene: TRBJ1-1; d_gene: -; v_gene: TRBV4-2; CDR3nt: TGTGCCAGCAGCGAAATTGGCGGCGGGGCTTTCTTT; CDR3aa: CASSEIGGGAFF
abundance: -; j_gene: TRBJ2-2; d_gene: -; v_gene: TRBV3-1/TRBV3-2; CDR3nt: TGTGCCAGCAGCCAGACAGGACTCCAAGTATTCGGCGGGGAGCTGTTTTTT; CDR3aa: CASSQTGLQVFGGELFF
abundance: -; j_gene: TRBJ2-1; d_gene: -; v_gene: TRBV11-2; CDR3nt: TGTGCCAGCAGCCCCAATGTACTCGTCTTCAATGAGCAGTTCTTC; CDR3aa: CASSPNVLVFNEQFF
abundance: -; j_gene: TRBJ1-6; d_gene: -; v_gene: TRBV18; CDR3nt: TGTGCCAGCTCACCACCGACACACAGCTCCTATAATTCACCCCTCCACTTT; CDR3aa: CASSPPTHSSYNSPLHF
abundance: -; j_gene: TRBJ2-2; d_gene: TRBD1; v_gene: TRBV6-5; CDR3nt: TGTGCCAGCAGTTCAGAGACAGGGGGCCACGGGGAGCTGTTTTTT; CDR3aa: CASSSETGGHGELFF
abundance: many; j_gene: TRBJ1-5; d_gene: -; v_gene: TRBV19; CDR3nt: TGTGCCATCTCCCGTTCGGCAGCGGATCAGCCCCAGCATTTT; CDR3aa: CAISRSAADQPQHF
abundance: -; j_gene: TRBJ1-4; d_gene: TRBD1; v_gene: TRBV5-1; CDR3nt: TGCGCCAGCAGCTTCCGTACAGGGGCAACTAATGAAAAACTGTTTTTT; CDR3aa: CASSFRTGATNEKLFF
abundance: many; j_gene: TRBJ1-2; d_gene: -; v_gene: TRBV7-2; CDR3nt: TGTGCCAGCAGCTTAGCGAGGGTTGGTGGCTACACCTTC; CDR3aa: CASSLARVGGYTF
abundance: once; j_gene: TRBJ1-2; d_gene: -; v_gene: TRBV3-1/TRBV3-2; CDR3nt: TGTGCCAGCAGCCAAAGTATGAAGAGTGGCTACACCTTC; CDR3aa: CASSQSMKSGYTF
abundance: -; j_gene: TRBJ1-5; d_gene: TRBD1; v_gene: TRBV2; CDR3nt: TGTGCCAGCAGTTTCGGACAGGGTGCTCAGCCCCAGCATTTT; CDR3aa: CASSFGQGAQPQHF
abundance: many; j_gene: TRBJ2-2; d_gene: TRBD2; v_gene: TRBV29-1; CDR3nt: TGCAGCGTTTGGGAGGGCGGGGAGCTGTTTTTT; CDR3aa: CSVWEGGELFF
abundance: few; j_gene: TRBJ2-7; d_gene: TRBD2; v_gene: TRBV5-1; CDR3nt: TGCGCCAGCATGTGGGGAGGGGAATTGAGCTACGAGCAGTACTTC; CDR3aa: CASMWGGELSYEQYF
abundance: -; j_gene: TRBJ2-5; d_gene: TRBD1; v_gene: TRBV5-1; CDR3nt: TGCGCCAGCAGCTCACAGGGGTCCGCCCCAGAGACCCAGTACTTC; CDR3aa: CASSSQGSAPETQYF
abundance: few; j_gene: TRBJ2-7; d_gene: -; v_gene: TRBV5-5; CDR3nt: TGTGCCAGCAGCTTACGCTGGGACATGGTTGAGCAGTACTTC; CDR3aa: CASSLRWDMVEQYF
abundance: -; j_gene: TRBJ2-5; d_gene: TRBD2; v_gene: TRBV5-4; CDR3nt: TGTGCCAGCAGCGCACCGGGACTAGCGCTGGAGACCCAGTACTTC; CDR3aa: CASSAPGLALETQYF
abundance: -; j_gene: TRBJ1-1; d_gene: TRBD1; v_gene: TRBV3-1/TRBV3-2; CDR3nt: TGTGCCAGCAGCCAGGGGACAGGTGGGACTGAAGCTTTCTTT; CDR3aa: CASSQGTGGTEAFF
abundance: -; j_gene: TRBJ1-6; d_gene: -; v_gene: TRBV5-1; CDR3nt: TGCGCCAGCAGCGTGGCGGGACATAAGGAGGCACCCCTCCACTTT; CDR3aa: CASSVAGHKEAPLHF
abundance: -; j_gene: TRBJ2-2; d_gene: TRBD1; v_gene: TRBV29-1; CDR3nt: TGCAGCGTTCTCCCAGGACAGGGAGGCACCGGGGAGCTGTTTTTT; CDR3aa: CSVLPGQGGTGELFF
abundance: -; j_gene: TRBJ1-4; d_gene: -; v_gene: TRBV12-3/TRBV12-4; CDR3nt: TGTGCCAGCGTCCGGGACAATGGAAAACTGTTTTTT; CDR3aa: CASVRDNGKLFF
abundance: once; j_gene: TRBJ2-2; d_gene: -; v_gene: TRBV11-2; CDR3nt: TGTGCCAGCAGCTTAGGAAGTAGGAACACCGGGGAGCTGTTTTTT; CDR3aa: CASSLGSRNTGELFF
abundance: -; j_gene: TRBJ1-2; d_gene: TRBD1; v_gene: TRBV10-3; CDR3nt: TGTGCCACCCACGGACAGGGGCGACCCCGCGTTGGCTACACCTTC; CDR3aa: CATHGQGRPRVGYTF
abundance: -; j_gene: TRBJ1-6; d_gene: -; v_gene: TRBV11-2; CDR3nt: TGTGCCAGCAGCTCTACGGTCTCATGGAATTCACCCCTCCACTTT; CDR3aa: CASSSTVSWNSPLHF
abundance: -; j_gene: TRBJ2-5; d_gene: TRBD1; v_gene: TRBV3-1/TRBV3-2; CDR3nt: TGTGCCAGCAGCCAAGATCTAGCAGGGGGCGGCGAGACCCAGTACTTC; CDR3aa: CASSQDLAGGGETQYF
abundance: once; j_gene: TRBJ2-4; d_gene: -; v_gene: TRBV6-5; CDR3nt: TGTGCCAGCAGTTACTCAGACGGGTCGGGCAAAAACATTCAGTACTTC; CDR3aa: CASSYSDGSGKNIQYF
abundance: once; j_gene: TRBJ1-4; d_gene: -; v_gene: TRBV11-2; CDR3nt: TGTGCCAGCAGCTTCGATAGACAGGAAAAACTGTTTTTT; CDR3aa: CASSFDRQEKLFF
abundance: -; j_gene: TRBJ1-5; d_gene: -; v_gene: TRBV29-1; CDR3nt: TGCAGCGTGTCGTATAGCAATCAGCCCCAGCATTTT; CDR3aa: CSVSYSNQPQHF
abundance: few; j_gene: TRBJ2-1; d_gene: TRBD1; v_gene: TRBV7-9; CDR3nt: TGTGCCAGCAGCTCCCGGGACAGGAGAAATGAGCAGTTCTTC; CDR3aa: CASSSRDRRNEQFF
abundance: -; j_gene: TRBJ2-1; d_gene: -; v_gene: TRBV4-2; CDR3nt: TGTGCCAGCAGCCAAGATCCCCACACAGAATACGGTGAGCAGTTCTTC; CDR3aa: CASSQDPHTEYGEQFF
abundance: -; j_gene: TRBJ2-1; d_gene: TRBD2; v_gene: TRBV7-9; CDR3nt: TGTGCCAGCAGCGATAGCGGGAGGTATGATGAGCAGTTCTTC; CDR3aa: CASSDSGRYDEQFF
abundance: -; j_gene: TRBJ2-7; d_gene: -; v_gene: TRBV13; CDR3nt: TGTGCCAGCAGCTCTTCCTACGAGCAGTACTTC; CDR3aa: CASSSSYEQYF
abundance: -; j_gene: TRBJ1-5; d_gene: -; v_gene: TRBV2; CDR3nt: TGTGCCAGCAGTGTCCAGGGTAATAGCAATCAGCCCCAGCATTTT; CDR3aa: CASSVQGNSNQPQHF
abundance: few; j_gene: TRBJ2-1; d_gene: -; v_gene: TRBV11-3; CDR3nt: TGTGCCAGCAGCCCCGATGCGGGGCATACCTACAATGAGCAGTTCTTC; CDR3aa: CASSPDAGHTYNEQFF
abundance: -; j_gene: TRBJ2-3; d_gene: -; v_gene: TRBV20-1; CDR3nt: TGCAGTGCTAATCAGGGAGGTACGCAGTATTTT; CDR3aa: CSANQGGTQYF
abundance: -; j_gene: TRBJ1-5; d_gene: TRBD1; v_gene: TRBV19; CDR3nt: TGTGCAACTGGCAGGGGGCTCAATCAGCCCCAGCATTTT; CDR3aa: CATGRGLNQPQHF